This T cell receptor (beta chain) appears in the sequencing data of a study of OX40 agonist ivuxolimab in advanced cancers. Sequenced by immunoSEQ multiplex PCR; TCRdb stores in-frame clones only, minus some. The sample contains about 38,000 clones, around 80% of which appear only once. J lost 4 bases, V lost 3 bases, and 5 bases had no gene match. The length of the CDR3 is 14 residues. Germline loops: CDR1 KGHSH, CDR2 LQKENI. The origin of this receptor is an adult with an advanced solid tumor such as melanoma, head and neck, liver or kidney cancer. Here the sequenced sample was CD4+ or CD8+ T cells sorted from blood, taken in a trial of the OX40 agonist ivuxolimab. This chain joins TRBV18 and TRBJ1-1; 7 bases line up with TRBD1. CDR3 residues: CASSPTGPATEAFF. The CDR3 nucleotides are TGTGCCAGCTCACCGACAGGGCCCGCCACTGAAGCTTTCTTT.